This T cell receptor beta chain was captured in a study of blood T cell repertoires in COVID-19. For the study at large: The United States, Italy and Spain supplied acute and convalescent COVID-19 samples. PBMCs, B-cell-depleted T cells, or T cells were the source of the cDNA or gDNA that made up the material.

The CDR3 is 15 residues long. Germline V gene lookup returns CDR1 SGHTA and CDR2 FQGNSA. V shed 4 bases and J 0 bases; nucleotides not matched to a gene: 3. Here immunoSEQ multiplex PCR was the method, and the copy in TCRdb shows in-frame clones only, minus some. The sample lists some 220,000 clones, 75% to 85% occurring once. Enrolment of Seattle patients took place during active infection, and they were followed longitudinally. This receptor was obtained from a woman in her sixties or seventies with COVID-19, enrolled during active disease. The J gene is TRBJ2-1, the V gene TRBV7-2; 7 positions agree with TRBD1. Specimen: peripheral blood. The CDR3 region has the DNA TGTGCCAGCAGCTCGAGACAGGGCTCCTACAATGAGCAGTTCTTC. Translated: CASSSRQGSYNEQFF. Based on the CDR3 plus reference TRBV7-2 and TRBJ2-1, the full variable domain is GAGVSQSPSNKVTEKGKDVELRCDPISGHTALYWYRQSLGQGLEFLIYFQGNSAPDKSGLPSDRFSAERTGGSVSTLTIQRTQQEDSAVYLCASSSRQGSYNEQFFGPGTRLTVL.